This record covers a single T cell receptor (beta chain). Its antigen is currently unknown. These data come from a study of T cell repertoires in cytomegalovirus infection. Turning to the study itself: Matching HLA type, along with CMV infection, was indicated by public TCR beta signatures.

Points from the study as a whole: Dominating the ex vivo response were HLA-C-restricted CMV-specific TCR beta clonotypes.

TCRdb analysed the reads with MiXCR anew, one entry per CDR3 protein. The sample yields 600,000 to 800,000 distinct CDR3 sequences, 24% seen once. The sequencing input was CD8+ T cells from PBMCs. The source of this sequence is a human donor in good health (CMV status not recorded). Some clones in this sample may be carry-over from other donors' samples.

This CDR3 reads CASSPGGQKSYEQYF. The DNA of the CDR3 is TGTGCCAGCTCACCAGGGGGGCAAAAATCCTACGAGCAGTACTTC. The chain links TRBV18 to TRBJ2-7, with D perhaps matching TRBD1 or TRBD2 (6 bases each). Germline V gene lookup returns CDR1 KGHSH and CDR2 LQKENI. Trimming removed 2 bases at V and 1 base at J, with 12 bases between. The CDR3 contains 15 residues.